These 15 T cell receptor beta chains were sequenced from one sample in a study of cytomegalovirus exposure and HLA in healthy donors (dated by TCRdb to about 2017). Library creation used the immunoSEQ multiplex PCR assay. A mixture of 60 forward primers for TCR Vbeta segments and 13 reverse primers for TCR Jbeta segments was used in the multiplex PCR. As stored in TCRdb, this immuneACCESS dataset retains in-frame rearrangements with V and J assigned. A fraction of the clones does not appear; measured against another copy, unresolved V genes explain less than half of the discrepancy, and the remainder lacks a known reason. The sample has approximately 69,000 clones on record, roughly 72% of them singletons. In total, the top ten clones hold 22% of the sample. Sequenced: PBMCs. The receptors here all came from a woman in her 30s in good health and CMV-seropositive.

The rearrangement links TRBV4-3 to TRBJ1-1; no clear D. The CDR3 covers 16 residues. V was clipped by 0 bases and J by 1 base, with 12 bases between them. Germline V gives CDR1 LGHNA, CDR2 YSLEER. CDR3 in amino acids: CASSQEMARGNTEAFF. The CDR3 bases are TGCGCCAGCAGCCAAGAAATGGCCCGGGGGAACACTGAAGCTTTCTTT.

V gene TRBV6-5 combines with J gene TRBJ2-2; D is unresolved. Germline CDR1 reads MNHEY; CDR2 reads SVGAGI. There are 16 residues in the CDR3. Trimming shortened V by 2 bases and J by 4 bases, and 14 bases separated the two germline ends. For the CDR3, the DNA is TGTGCCAGCAGTTACACTGGCGGCCACGTCACCGGGGAGCTGTTTTTT. Protein product: CASSYTGGHVTGELFF.

The chain recombines TRBV7-2 with TRBJ2-3; TRBD2 matches 9 bases. Germline V gene sequence: CDR1 SGHTA, CDR2 FQGNSA. The length of the CDR3 is 16 residues. Losses at the gene ends were 1 base for V and 3 bases for J; bases not matched to a gene: 5. The CDR3 region has the DNA TGTGCCAGCAGCTTAGGGGGTAGCGGGAGAACAGATACGCAGTATTTT. Translating it yields CASSLGGSGRTDTQYF. Full variable domain (remainder filled in from reference TRBV7-2 and TRBJ2-3): GAGVSQSPSNKVTEKGKDVELRCDPISGHTALYWYRQSLGQGLEFLIYFQGNSAPDKSGLPSDRFSAERTGGSVSTLTIQRTQQEDSAVYLCASSLGGSGRTDTQYFGPGTRLTVL.

This clone has only one observation. The chain uses TRBV2 and TRBJ1-2; D is unresolved. V lost 4 bases and J 2 bases, leaving 8 bases between the germline ends. The CDR3 extends over 13 amino acids. In germline, CDR1 is SNHLY, CDR2 FYNNEI. The CDR3 region is CASSVSINYGYTF. The CDR3 coding sequence is TGTGCCAGCAGTGTGAGCATAAACTATGGCTACACCTTC. Using reference TRBV2 and TRBJ1-2 for the parts outside the CDR3, the full variable domain is EPEVTQTPSHQVTQMGQEVILRCVPISNHLYFYWYRQILGQKVEFLVSFYNNEISEKSEIFDDQFSVERPDGSNFTLKIRSTKLEDSAMYFCASSVSINYGYTFGSGTRLTVV.

The chain has TRBV6-1 and TRBJ2-5; 7 bases match TRBD2. J lost 1 base, V lost 7 bases, and 9 bases had no gene match. This CDR3 has 15 residues. The germline V gene encodes CDR1 MNHNS and CDR2 SASEGT. The CDR3 sequence: CASTSQGLPQETQYF. The DNA of the CDR3 is TGTGCCAGCACCTCCCAGGGACTACCCCAAGAGACCCAGTACTTC.

This chain connects TRBV30 to TRBJ2-1; D possibly corresponds to TRBD1 (5 bases). Germline-derived CDR1 and CDR2 are GTSNPN and SVGIG (reference sequence). The V end was cut by 4 bases, the J end by 12 bases, with 16 bases between. CDR3 length equals 12 residues. This CDR3 is CAWIGEGRRQFF. CDR3 coding DNA: TGTGCCTGGATAGGGGAAGGTCGCCGGCAGTTCTTC.

V is TRBV6-5 and J is TRBJ2-1; no definite D call. V was trimmed by 2 bases and J by 7 bases, leaving 9 bases between them. CDR1 is MNHEY and CDR2 is SVGAGI in the germline V gene. The CDR3 sequence is 13 residues long. DNA of the CDR3: TGTGCCAGCAGTTACGATAGCCTAAATGAGCAGTTCTTC. Translated, it gives CASSYDSLNEQFF.

The chain recombines TRBV7-8 with TRBJ2-2; TRBD2 is a possible D gene (5 bases). V lost 2 bases and J 4 bases, leaving 8 bases between the germline ends. The CDR3 covers 14 residues. CDR1 and CDR2 from the germline V gene are SGHVS and FQNEAQ. CDR3 region: CASSLLAVTGELFF. The CDR3 DNA reads TGTGCCAGCAGCTTACTAGCAGTCACCGGGGAGCTGTTTTTT.

The rearrangement uses TRBV7-8 and TRBJ2-1; perhaps TRBD2 as D (5 bases). Germline values: CDR1 SGHVS, CDR2 FQNEAQ. CDR3 length equals 12 residues. Between the trimmed V and J ends, which lost 1 base and 12 bases, there was a span of 10 bases. CDR3 in DNA: TGTGCCAGCAGCTTAGTGGCGAGCGGGCAGTTCTTC. Translation gives CASSLVASGQFF. The full variable domain, completed using reference TRBV7-8 and TRBJ2-1, is GAGVSQSPRYKVAKRGQDVALRCDPISGHVSLFWYQQALGQGPEFLTYFQNEAQLDKSGLPSDRFFAERPEGSVSTLKIQRTQQEDSAVYLCASSLVASGQFFGPGTRLTVL.

This clone was recorded a few times. This chain links TRBV6-5 with TRBJ2-7, with TRBD1 matching 11 bases. Germline assignment: CDR1 MNHEY and CDR2 SVGAGI. The CDR3 is 14 amino acids. V shed 5 bases and J 6 bases; nucleotides not matched to a gene: 6. This CDR3 is CASSPSGTGGEQYF. The DNA of the CDR3 is TGTGCCAGCAGTCCTTCCGGGACAGGGGGCGAGCAGTACTTC.

The rearrangement links TRBV4-1 to TRBJ2-2; TRBD2 agrees at 9 bases. This CDR3 has 17 amino acids. V shed 4 bases, J shed 3 bases, and the junction held 9 bases outside the gene matches. CDR1 is MGHRA and CDR2 is YSYEKL in the germline V gene. CDR3 DNA: TGCGCCAGCAGCCTTGAGGGGGCGGGAGGGGACACCGGGGAGCTGTTTTTT. This codes for CASSLEGAGGDTGELFF.

The rearrangement uses TRBV6-5 and TRBJ2-1; 11 bases are a match to TRBD2. The length of the CDR3 is 15 residues. Germline CDR1 and CDR2: MNHEY and SVGAGI. V shed 6 bases and J 4 bases; nucleotides not matched to a gene: 5. The CDR3 region is CASRVAGGPYNEQFF. The CDR3 nucleotides read TGTGCCAGCAGGGTAGCGGGAGGGCCTTACAATGAGCAGTTCTTC.

The chain carries TRBV9 and TRBJ2-3, with 11 bases aligning to TRBD2. V shed 4 bases and J 0 bases; nucleotides not matched to a gene: 4. The CDR3 has 16 amino acids. Germline V lookup: CDR1 SGDLS, CDR2 YYNGEE. The CDR3 region has the DNA TGTGCCAGCAGCTCCAGGACTAGCGGGAGCACAGATACGCAGTATTTT. Amino acid sequence: CASSSRTSGSTDTQYF.

The CDR3 loop reads CASSRDRSTHPSGNTIYF. In DNA form, the CDR3 reads TGTGCCAGCAGCCGAGACAGGTCGACGCACCCCTCTGGAAACACCATATATTTT. J is TRBJ1-3 and V is TRBV9; D is possibly TRBD1 (6 bases). The germline gives CDR1 SGDLS, CDR2 YYNGEE. With 4 bases removed from V and 0 bases from J, the gap between germline ends came to 20 bases. The length of the CDR3 is 18 residues. The full variable domain, rest sourced from reference TRBV9 and TRBJ1-3, is DSGVTQTPKHLITATGQRVTLRCSPRSGDLSVYWYQQSLDQGLQFLIQYYNGEERAKGNILERFSAQQFPDLHSELNLSSLELGDSALYFCASSRDRSTHPSGNTIYFGEGSWLTVV.

V gene TRBV4-2 combines with J gene TRBJ2-7, with a weak D call TRBD1 (7 bases). Germline lookup yields CDR1 LGHNA and CDR2 YNFKEQ. Trimming left V 2 bases short and J 11 bases short, with 22 bases between. The CDR3 loop spans 15 amino acids. This CDR3 is CASSQLRRAPDREYF. The DNA for the CDR3 is TGTGCCAGCAGCCAATTGAGGAGGGCCCCCGACAGGGAGTACTTC.